The next 8 T cell receptor beta chains were all read from a single sample in a study of shared clonotypes between healthy human individuals. The method was immunoSEQ multiplex PCR; TCRdb's version includes in-frame clones alone and lacks a portion of them. The sample includes about a million clones, approximately 75% seen only once; the top ten take 0.7% to 0.95%. The sample taken for sequencing was memory CD4+ T cells from PBMCs. The subset: CD45RA-negative fraction. The receptors were gathered from a man younger than 30 in good health. Some clones in this sample may be carry-over from other donors' samples.

V usage is TRBV14 and J usage is TRBJ2-5, with 7 bases matching TRBD1. Per germline, CDR1 SGHDN and CDR2 FVKESK. The length of the CDR3 is 16 residues. The V and J ends lost 0 bases and 3 bases, in that order; junction bases with no gene match: 7. CDR3 in DNA: TGTGCCAGCAGCCAAGAAGCCGGGACAGTAAAAGAGACCCAGTACTTC. Translating gives CASSQEAGTVKETQYF.

The chain is built from TRBV28 and TRBJ1-2; 9 bases are shared with TRBD1. Looked up from germline, CDR1 is MDHEN and CDR2 is SYDVKM. The CDR3 extends over 15 amino acids. The trim removed 7 bases at V and 3 bases at J, leaving 9 bases unmatched. The CDR3 spells CASTRGDREDYGYTF. CDR3 sequence (DNA): TGTGCCAGCACCCGGGGGGACAGGGAGGACTATGGCTACACCTTC.

The chain recombines TRBV2 with TRBJ2-5; 8 bases line up with TRBD1. V lost 5 bases and J lost 5; bases outside the gene matches: 10. Per the germline V gene, CDR1 is SNHLY and CDR2 is FYNNEI. This CDR3 comprises 15 residues. CDR3 in DNA: TGTGCCAGCAGTTTCCGGACAGGGACTCATGAGACCCAGTACTTC. Encoded protein: CASSFRTGTHETQYF.

The rearrangement uses TRBV4-3 and TRBJ2-1; TRBD2 agrees at 12 bases. This CDR3 spans 20 amino acids. Germline V gene sequence: CDR1 LGHNA, CDR2 YSLEER. With 0 bases clipped from V and 1 base from J, the junction kept 10 bases outside the gene matches. CDR3 amino acids: CASSQDRGLAGTGSYNEQFF. Written as DNA, the CDR3 is TGCGCCAGCAGCCAAGATCGTGGACTAGCGGGAACAGGTTCCTACAATGAGCAGTTCTTC.

V usage is TRBV27 and J usage is TRBJ2-7; the D gene is possibly TRBD1 (6 bases). V was cut by 3 bases and J by 3 bases, with 12 bases left in between. Germline V gene lookup returns CDR1 MNHEY and CDR2 SMNVEV (reference sequence). The CDR3 length is 14 residues. CDR3 bases: TGTGCCAGCAGTTTCAGGGGAAAAGGCTACGAGCAGTACTTC. As protein: CASSFRGKGYEQYF.

To note about this clone: The junction does not match germline at one end; this may be a read error. The rearrangement links TRBV29-1 to TRBJ1-4; D is unresolved. Germline V CDR1 and CDR2: SQVTM, ANQGSEA. This CDR3 comprises 12 residues. The CDR3 DNA reads TGCAGCGTTAGGGCAACTCATGAAAAACTGTTTTTT. It specifies CSVRATHEKLFF.

This clone has a handful of counts. J is TRBJ2-1 and V is TRBV6-1; 10 bases map to TRBD2. The CDR3 runs 15 residues. With V trimmed by 2 bases and J by 7 bases, 5 bases remained unmatched. CDR1 and CDR2 (germline): MNHNS, SASEGT. The CDR3 sequence: CASSELAGVRNEQFF. The CDR3 nucleotides read TGTGCCAGCAGTGAACTAGCGGGAGTTAGGAATGAGCAGTTCTTC.

A note on this clone: This sample includes further DNA sequences coding for the same CDR3. The chain recombines TRBV9 with TRBJ2-7; D is ambiguous. This CDR3 is built from 14 residues. V was trimmed by 2 bases and J by 4 bases, leaving 13 bases between them. Germline assignment: CDR1 SGDLS and CDR2 YYNGEE. DNA of the CDR3: TGTGCCAGCAGCGTCAGTCCAGTGTCGTACGAGCAGTACTTC. Encoded protein: CASSVSPVSYEQYF.